These 9 T cell receptor beta chains originate from one sample sequenced in a study of CD8 T cells in ankylosing spondylitis. No antigen is known for these receptors. General study results and limits: Apparently characteristic of ankylosing spondylitis blood was a TCR beta motif (about eight highly homologous variants).

Each CDR3 protein gets one entry after TCRdb re-called the 5' RACE reads with MiXCR. The data hold about 390,000 distinct CDR3 sequences, with around 24% observed a single time. The material sequenced was blood, either unsorted or a sorted T cell fraction (not recorded which). Receptors were obtained from a male donor with ankylosing spondylitis.

The chain carries TRBV3-1 and TRBJ2-3; 8 bases agree with TRBD2. V dropped 1 base and J dropped 10; count of bases not matched to a gene: 10. The CDR3 length is 15 residues. CDR1 is LGHDT, CDR2 YNNKEL, per germline (reference sequence). The CDR3 DNA reads TGTGCCAGCAGCCAAGGGGGACTAGTCCTTACGGCGCAGTATTTT. Its protein is CASSQGGLVLTAQYF.

The V gene is TRBV5-1, the J gene TRBJ2-1; 7 bases are a match to TRBD1. The V gene's germline CDR1 is SGHRS and CDR2 YFSETQ. V trimming: 4 bases; J trimming: 0 bases; junction bases outside the gene matches: 13. The CDR3 length is 18 residues. CDR3: CASSRGLQRISSYNEQFF. CDR3 bases: TGCGCCAGCAGCAGGGGGCTCCAGCGGATTAGCTCCTACAATGAGCAGTTCTTC.

The V gene is TRBV20-1, the J gene TRBJ2-1; D unclear. Germline V CDR1 and CDR2: DFQATT, SNEGSKA (reference sequence). V lost 3 bases, J lost 12 bases, and 12 bases lay in between. The CDR3 length is 11 residues. The CDR3 DNA sequence: TGCAGTGCTAGGCCCCAATTAGGGCAGTTCTTC. As protein: CSARPQLGQFF.

This clonotype was found many times. The V gene is TRBV2, the J gene TRBJ2-2, with unresolved D. Per germline, CDR1 SNHLY and CDR2 FYNNEI. CDR3 length: 12 residues. Deletions cut 5 bases from V and 2 bases from J, with 3 bases between. Here the CDR3 DNA reads TGTGCCAGCAGTCGTAACACCGGGGAGCTGTTTTTT. This codes for CASSRNTGELFF.

V gene TRBV28 combines with J gene TRBJ2-5, with no clear D. Germline values: CDR1 MDHEN, CDR2 SYDVKM. CDR3 size: 13 residues. Trimming removed 6 bases at V and 5 bases at J, with 13 bases between. DNA for the CDR3: TGTGCCAGCAGCCAGGACCTGATGGAGACCCAGTACTTC. As protein: CASSQDLMETQYF.

This rearrangement joins TRBV27 to TRBJ1-2; TRBD1 agrees at 7 bases. V trimming: 5 bases; J trimming: 7 bases; junction bases outside the gene matches: 7. The CDR3 sequence is 13 residues long. Germline V gene data show CDR1 as MNHEY and CDR2 as SMNVEV (reference sequence). CDR3 nucleotides: TGTGCCAGCAGTAGCAGGGGGTCGTCTGGCTACACCTTC. Amino acid sequence: CASSSRGSSGYTF.

The genes are TRBV7-9 and TRBJ2-2, with D unclear. This CDR3 has 13 residues. The V end lost 1 base, the J end lost 6 bases, and 6 bases lay between the germline ends. Germline CDR1 is SEHNR and CDR2 is FQNEAQ (reference sequence). The CDR3 loop is CASSLDAPGELFF. CDR3 nucleotide sequence: TGTGCCAGCAGCTTAGATGCTCCCGGGGAGCTGTTTTTT.

The chain carries TRBV3-1 and TRBJ1-6, with D perhaps TRBD1 (5 bases). Trimming removed 5 bases at V and 7 bases at J, with 21 bases between. The CDR3 loop spans 17 amino acids. CDR1 and CDR2 from the germline V gene are LGHDT and YNNKEL (reference sequence). This chain's CDR3 is CASSGRGKIEANSPLHF. The CDR3 DNA is TGTGCCAGCAGCGGGCGGGGGAAGATTGAGGCCAATTCACCCCTCCACTTT.

This clonotype has only a few counts. The rearrangement uses TRBV5-6 and TRBJ2-7, with 7 bases matching TRBD1. Germline V gene lookup returns CDR1 SGHDT and CDR2 YYEEEE. After removal of 1 base from V and 4 bases from J, the junction contained 5 bases not matched to a gene. This CDR3 region has 14 residues. The CDR3 nucleotides read TGTGCCAGCAGCTTGTTCTCAGGGGGATACGAGCAGTACTTC. It yields the protein CASSLFSGGYEQYF.